Listed below are T cell receptor beta chains from one sample, sequenced in a study of T cells in Graves' hyperthyroidism and ophthalmopathy. Via MiXCR, TCRdb re-called the multiplex PCR reads, giving one row per CDR3 protein. The table includes approximately 560,000 distinct CDR3 sequences, around 14% detected once. Sequencing input: blood. The receptors stem from a woman aged 25 to 45 with Graves' hyperthyroidism. The CDR3 runs from the conserved cysteine through the conserved F or W. The order of the fields is D gene, J gene, clone size, V gene, CDR3 protein, CDR3 DNA. A D gene is named only where the DNA matches it firmly. Clone size, where shown, is once, few, many, or a class for clones that have expanded.

NA TRBJ2-1 NA TRBV9 CASSVRVGPYNEQFF TGTGCCAGCAGCGTAAGAGTAGGACCTTACAATGAGCAGTTCTTC
TRBD1 TRBJ1-1 NA TRBV12-5 CASGPPRTGGTEAFF TGTGCTAGTGGTCCCCCTCGGACAGGGGGCACTGAAGCTTTCTTT
NA TRBJ2-7 few TRBV7-3 CASRNDRFTTSYEQYF TGTGCCAGCAGAAATGACAGGTTCACCACTTCCTACGAGCAGTACTTC
NA TRBJ1-2 few TRBV13 CASRGPREPNYGYTF TGTGCCAGCAGGGGGCCCAGGGAACCTAACTATGGCTACACCTTC
TRBD2 TRBJ2-7 many TRBV7-2 CASSLASPLAGGPYEQYF TGTGCCAGCAGCTTAGCTAGCCCCCTAGCGGGAGGGCCCTACGAGCAGTACTTC
NA TRBJ2-7 NA TRBV18 CASSPVQGSSYEQYF TGTGCCAGCTCACCAGTCCAGGGGAGTTCCTACGAGCAGTACTTC
NA TRBJ2-2 NA TRBV5-1 CASSPIQGTGELFF TGCGCCAGCAGCCCTATACAGGGAACCGGGGAGCTGTTTTTT
NA TRBJ1-6 many TRBV27 CASSFTGLNSPLHF TGTGCCAGCAGTTTTACCGGACTCAATTCACCCCTCCACTTT
TRBD2 TRBJ2-7 few TRBV5-1 CASSWTSAGEQYF TGCGCCAGCAGCTGGACTAGCGCGGGCGAGCAGTACTTC
NA TRBJ2-3 NA TRBV11-2 CASSERGYNTDTQYF TGTGCCAGCAGTGAAAGGGGCTACAACACAGATACGCAGTATTTT
TRBD1 TRBJ2-7 many TRBV27 CASSFRPTMGQNYEQYF TGTGCCAGCAGTTTTCGACCAACCATGGGACAGAACTACGAGCAGTACTTC
NA TRBJ1-1 many TRBV18 CASSPFRDFTEAFF TGTGCCAGCTCCCCATTCAGGGACTTCACTGAAGCTTTCTTT
TRBD2 TRBJ2-3 few TRBV5-1 CASSLALAGGPQSTDTQYF TGCGCCAGCAGCTTGGCTCTAGCGGGAGGCCCTCAGAGCACAGATACGCAGTATTTT
NA TRBJ2-7 many TRBV10-3 CAISRVGYEQYF TGTGCCATCAGCCGGGTTGGGTACGAGCAGTACTTC
NA TRBJ2-1 many TRBV20-1 CSAPPGGPYNEQFF TGCAGTGCTCCGCCGGGCGGCCCGTACAATGAGCAGTTCTTC
TRBD2 TRBJ2-5 NA TRBV6-5 CASSYSWGVGLAGETQYF TGTGCCAGCAGTTACTCTTGGGGGGTGGGACTAGCGGGAGAGACCCAGTACTTC
NA TRBJ1-1 NA TRBV7-9 CASSEYGEANTEAFF TGTGCCAGCAGTGAATATGGGGAGGCGAACACTGAAGCTTTCTTT
NA TRBJ2-2 many TRBV5-5 CASSGAGAVTGELFF TGTGCCAGCAGCGGGGCAGGGGCGGTCACCGGGGAGCTGTTTTTT
TRBD2 TRBJ2-7 many TRBV12-3/TRBV12-4 CASTTSGSGYEQYF TGTGCCAGCACCACTAGCGGGAGCGGTTACGAGCAGTACTTC
NA TRBJ2-7 NA TRBV27 CASRKGTGSRYEQYF TGTGCCAGCAGAAAGGGAACAGGTAGTCGCTACGAGCAGTACTTC
NA TRBJ2-1 few TRBV4-3 CASSPQPGLAYNEQFF TGCGCCAGCAGCCCTCAACCGGGGTTAGCCTACAATGAGCAGTTCTTC
NA TRBJ2-1 many TRBV12-3/TRBV12-4 CASTDRDSGNEQFF TGTGCCAGCACCGACCGGGACTCAGGCAATGAGCAGTTCTTC
TRBD1 TRBJ1-3 few TRBV5-1 CASSSGTGSGNTIYF TGCGCCAGCAGCTCCGGGACAGGGTCTGGAAACACCATATATTTT
TRBD2 TRBJ2-1 few TRBV6-2/TRBV6-3 CASRDGLAGGNEQFF TGTGCCAGCAGGGACGGACTAGCGGGAGGCAATGAGCAGTTCTTC
NA TRBJ2-7 many TRBV27 CASSLHGASPYEQYF TGTGCCAGCAGTTTGCACGGGGCCTCCCCCTACGAGCAGTACTTC